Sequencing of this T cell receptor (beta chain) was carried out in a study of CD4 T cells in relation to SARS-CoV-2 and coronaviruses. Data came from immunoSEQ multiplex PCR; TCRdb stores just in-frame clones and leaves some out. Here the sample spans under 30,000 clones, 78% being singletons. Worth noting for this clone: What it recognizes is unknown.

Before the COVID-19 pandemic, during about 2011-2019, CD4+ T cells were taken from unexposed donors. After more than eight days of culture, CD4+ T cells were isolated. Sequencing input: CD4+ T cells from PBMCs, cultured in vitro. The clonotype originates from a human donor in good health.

The CDR3 sequence: CASSYDYEQYF. In DNA form, the CDR3 reads TGCGCCAGCAGCTACGACTACGAGCAGTACTTC. This chain connects TRBV5-1 to TRBJ2-7; unclear D gene. The V and J ends lost 3 bases and 3 bases respectively, with 4 bases between them. This CDR3 is 11 amino acids long. Germline V gene sequence: CDR1 SGHRS, CDR2 YFSETQ.